The entry below describes one T cell receptor beta chain. The sample comes from a study of blood T cells in healthy people across ages. CDR1 and CDR2 (germline): MNHEY, SVGEGT. The CDR3 covers 16 residues. Trimming cost V 4 bases and J 2 bases; bases outside gene matches: 11. Primed by a sample-barcoded 5' primer and a J-beta primer mix, a second PCR proceeded for 7 to 11 cycles. TCRdb reanalysed the 5' RACE reads using MiXCR and keeps one entry per CDR3 protein. The sample has roughly 1,500,000 distinct CDR3 sequences; approximately 42% are singletons. Sample donors were healthy Caucasian individuals that came from Russia, aged about 6 to 95. Each individual donor underwent a draw of approximately 9.6 milliliters of peripheral blood.

The V and J genes are TRBV6-2 or TRBV6-3 and TRBJ2-7, with 7 bases matching TRBD1. The TCR originated in a woman aged 18-30 years in good health. Sequenced material: blood. CDR3 nucleotide sequence: TGTGCCAGCAGTTCCCCGGGACAGCGAACAACCTACGAGCAGTACTTC. Amino acids: CASSSPGQRTTYEQYF.